This TCR beta chain comes out of a study of blood T cell repertoires in COVID-19. Background on the study: Sources were T cells, B-cell-depleted T cells, or PBMCs; the material itself was cDNA or gDNA.

The V gene's germline CDR1 is SGHAT and CDR2 FQNNGV. The CDR3 consists of 14 residues. V dropped 5 bases and J dropped 1 base, with 10 bases sitting between them. Original data processing: Amplification from reference gene primers served as the basis for estimated nucleated cell counts. Method: immunoSEQ multiplex PCR; TCRdb's copy keeps in-frame clones and lacks some. The V and J calls and clone size come from that table; D and trimming were worked out from the DNA. This sample has roughly 230,000 clones; around 89% occur once, and the top ten carry over 1.5%. Sequenced material: peripheral blood. This chain uses TRBV11-2 with TRBJ2-3, with D possibly TRBD1 on 6 matching bases. This TCR was recovered from a man aged 65-85 years with acute or convalescent COVID-19. CDR3 in DNA: TGTGCCAGCAGCGAACAGGGAGGCACAGATACGCAGTATTTT. Protein product: CASSEQGGTDTQYF.